These T cell receptor beta chains were read from a single sample in a study of shared T cell receptors in the human thymus. Sequencing used immunoSEQ multiplex PCR; TCRdb keeps in-frame clones, though not all of them. The sample consists of some 700,000 clones, 70% to 90% of them appearing once. These sequences were also reported in another study, on human thymus T cells.

The sequenced material came from thymocytes. The receptors originated from a girl under two years old with a congenital heart defect. The CDR3 runs from the conserved cysteine through the conserved F or W. The order of the fields is clone size, J gene, V gene, D gene, CDR3 DNA, CDR3 protein. The D gene is left open where the match is weak. Only part of the rows carry a size: once, few, many, or a class if the clone is expanded.

NA	TRBJ2-5	TRBV7-9	NA	TGTGCCAGCAGCCTTTTAGAGACCCAGTACTTC	CASSLLETQYF
NA	TRBJ2-7	TRBV19	TRBD1	TGTGCCAGTAAGCCCCGGGACAGTTACTACGAGCAGTACTTC	CASKPRDSYYEQYF
NA	TRBJ2-5	TRBV7-2	NA	TGTGCCAGCAGCCCAGGACTCTACCAAGAGACCCAGTACTTC	CASSPGLYQETQYF
NA	TRBJ2-7	TRBV7-6	TRBD2	TGTGCCAGCAGCACCACCGCGGGACTAGCGGGAGGCTACGAGCAGTACTTC	CASSTTAGLAGGYEQYF
few	TRBJ1-5	TRBV7-2	NA	TGTGCCAGCAGCTTGGGGCCGGGGGGCGGCAATCAGCCCCAGCATTTT	CASSLGPGGGNQPQHF
once	TRBJ2-5	TRBV27	TRBD1	TGTGCCAGCAGTCTACAACAGGACAGGGTGGAGACCCAGTACTTC	CASSLQQDRVETQYF
NA	TRBJ1-1	TRBV18	TRBD1	TGTGCCAGCTCACCCTATCAGACAGGGATGAACACTGAAGCTTTCTTT	CASSPYQTGMNTEAFF
NA	TRBJ2-5	TRBV6-1	TRBD2	TGTGCCAGCCCTAGCGGGGCGCGGGGGGAGACCCAGTACTTC	CASPSGARGETQYF
NA	TRBJ2-1	TRBV6-5	TRBD2	TGTGCCAGCAGTTACTCGGTTGGGACTAGCGGGGATGAGCAGTTCTTC	CASSYSVGTSGDEQFF
few	TRBJ1-1	TRBV18	NA	TGTGCCAGCTCACCACCCCTTGAAGTGTCCGGTTTATTCACTGAAGCTTTCTTT	CASSPPLEVSGLFTEAFF
NA	TRBJ2-2	TRBV7-9	TRBD1	TGTGCCAGCAGCTTTTACAGGGGGAACACCGGGGAGCTGTTTTTT	CASSFYRGNTGELFF
NA	TRBJ1-1	TRBV7-9	NA	TGTGCCAGCGTACCGAGGGCCATGAACACTGAAGCTTTCTTT	CASVPRAMNTEAFF
NA	TRBJ1-5	TRBV7-2	NA	TGTGCCAGCAGCTTAGACGCAGGGAGGGTCAATCAGCCCCAGCATTTT	CASSLDAGRVNQPQHF
NA	TRBJ1-3	TRBV2	NA	TGTGCCGGTAAAGCAGGGGACTCTGGAAACACCATATATTTT	CAGKAGDSGNTIYF
NA	TRBJ1-4	TRBV2	TRBD1	TGTGCCAGCAAGCAGGGGGTCGCTTGGGCGGTGGCTAATGAAAAACTGTTTTTT	CASKQGVAWAVANEKLFF
NA	TRBJ1-1	TRBV14	NA	TGTGCCAGCAGCCCCGGCGGCAGGAACACTGAAGCTTTCTTT	CASSPGGRNTEAFF
NA	TRBJ1-1	TRBV7-2	NA	TGTGCCAGCAGCATCGGCGACGGACACATGAACACTGAAGCTTTCTTT	CASSIGDGHMNTEAFF
NA	TRBJ1-5	TRBV4-1	TRBD1	TGCGCCAGCAGCCCCGGGACAGTGGTGTCAAAGGGCAATCAGCCCCAGCATTTT	CASSPGTVVSKGNQPQHF
NA	TRBJ1-6	TRBV28	NA	TGTGCCAGCAATCTCCGGTATCAACGCTCCTATAATTCACCCCTCCACTTT	CASNLRYQRSYNSPLHF
NA	TRBJ2-1	TRBV5-1	NA	TGCGCCAGCAGCTTGGAAGCGCAATCCTACAATGAGCAGTTCTTC	CASSLEAQSYNEQFF
NA	TRBJ2-1	TRBV11-2	TRBD2	TGTGCCAGCAGCTTAGAACGTCTAGCGGGGGGGCCTAAGTCCTACAATGAGCAGTTCTTC	CASSLERLAGGPKSYNEQFF
NA	TRBJ2-1	TRBV4-3	TRBD2	TGCGCCAGCAGCCGTCGCACCGGGACTAGCGTAAATGAGCAGTTCTTC	CASSRRTGTSVNEQFF
NA	TRBJ2-7	TRBV13	NA	TGTGCCAGCAGCTCTACGTCCTACGAGCAGTACTTC	CASSSTSYEQYF
once	TRBJ2-7	TRBV7-6	NA	TGTGCCAGCAGCTTGTACTGGACCGGGACTCCCTTATACGAGCAGTACTTC	CASSLYWTGTPLYEQYF
NA	TRBJ1-2	TRBV19	NA	TGTGCCAGTAGTATGGGGGCTATGGATGGCTACACCTTC	CASSMGAMDGYTF
once	TRBJ2-1	TRBV19	TRBD1	TGTGCCAGTAGTGCCAAACAGGGGGCGGGGGACAATGAGCAGTTCTTC	CASSAKQGAGDNEQFF
few	TRBJ1-1	TRBV27	NA	TGTGCCAGCAAGGGAGCCAACGCGGGGCATCGAAACACTGAAGCTTTCTTT	CASKGANAGHRNTEAFF
NA	TRBJ2-1	TRBV5-1	NA	TGCGCCAGCAGCCCGAGGAGGGACAGCTCTTACAATGAGCAGTTCTTC	CASSPRRDSSYNEQFF
once	TRBJ1-6	TRBV11-3	NA	TGTGCCAGCAGCTTATTGCCGTCGGAGGGTAATTCACCCCTCCACTTT	CASSLLPSEGNSPLHF
NA	TRBJ1-1	TRBV18	NA	TGTGCCAGCTCACCGCCCGGGACTATCGCCTTGAACACTGAAGCTTTCTTT	CASSPPGTIALNTEAFF
NA	TRBJ2-3	TRBV9	TRBD2	TGTGCCAGCAGCCAAGGGGGTCGTTGGCGGGGGGCTAGCACAGATACGCAGTATTTT	CASSQGGRWRGASTDTQYF
few	TRBJ2-7	TRBV19	TRBD2	TGTGCCAGTAGGCTAGCGGGGGCCCACTCCTACGAGCAGTACTTC	CASRLAGAHSYEQYF
NA	TRBJ2-5	TRBV11-3	NA	TGTGCCAGCAGCTTAGGGACTTCGAAGAGGGAGACCCAGTACTTC	CASSLGTSKRETQYF
few	TRBJ2-1	TRBV14	NA	TGTGCCAGCAGCCAAGCCATTCTCCGGGACACGGGGCGAAATGAGCAGTTCTTC	CASSQAILRDTGRNEQFF
NA	TRBJ1-1	TRBV7-2	TRBD1	TGTGCCAGCAGCTTAGGGCACAGGGGGAACACTGAAGCTTTCTTT	CASSLGHRGNTEAFF
once	TRBJ2-7	TRBV27	NA	TGTGCCAGCAACAGGGAATTATACGAGCAGTACTTC	CASNRELYEQYF
NA	TRBJ2-3	TRBV5-4	NA	TGTGCCAGCAGCCCGCACTTATCAGATACGCAGTATTTT	CASSPHLSDTQYF
NA	TRBJ2-1	TRBV15	TRBD2	TGTGCCACCAGCATCGTTGGAGTTAGCGGGACCGACCTTACATACAATGAGCAGTTCTTC	CATSIVGVSGTDLTYNEQFF
NA	TRBJ1-4	TRBV11-2	NA	TGTGCCAGCAGCTTCGCGATCGAAAAACTGTTTTTT	CASSFAIEKLFF
NA	TRBJ2-5	TRBV4-3	TRBD1	TGCGCCAGCAGCCGACAGATAAGACAGGGTAGAGAGACCCAGTACTTC	CASSRQIRQGRETQYF